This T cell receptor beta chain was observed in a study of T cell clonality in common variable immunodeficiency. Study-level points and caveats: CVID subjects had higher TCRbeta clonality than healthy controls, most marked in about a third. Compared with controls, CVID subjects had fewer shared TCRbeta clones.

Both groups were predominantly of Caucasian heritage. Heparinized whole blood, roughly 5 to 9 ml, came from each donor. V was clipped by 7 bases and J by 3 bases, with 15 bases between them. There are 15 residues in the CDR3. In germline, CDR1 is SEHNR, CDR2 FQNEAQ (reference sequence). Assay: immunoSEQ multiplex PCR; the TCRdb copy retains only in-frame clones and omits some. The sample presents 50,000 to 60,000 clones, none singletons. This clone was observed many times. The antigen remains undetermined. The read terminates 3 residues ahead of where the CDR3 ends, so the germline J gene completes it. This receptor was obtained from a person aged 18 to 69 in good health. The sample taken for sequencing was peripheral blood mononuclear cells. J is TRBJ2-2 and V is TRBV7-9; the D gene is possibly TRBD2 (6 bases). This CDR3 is CASTLPGEDTGELFF. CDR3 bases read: TGTGCCAGCACCCTCCCGGGGGAGGACACCGGGGAG. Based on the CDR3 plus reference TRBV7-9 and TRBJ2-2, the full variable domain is DTGVSQNPRHKITKRGQNVTFRCDPISEHNRLYWYRQTLGQGPEFLTYFQNEAQLEKSRLLSDRFSAERPKGSFSTLEIQRTEQGDSAMYLCASTLPGEDTGELFFGEGSRLTVL.